This T cell receptor beta chain was sequenced during a study of metastatic and nonmetastatic thyroid tumors. On the study more broadly: From malignant and benign thyroid patients, repertoires in blood and in tumor or nodule tissue were compared. Study-wide results and caveats: Malignant tumors reportedly showed significantly higher TCR beta diversity than benign nodules in both blood and tumor.

As handled by the study authors: Differences in CDR3 between clinicopathological groups were drawn on to build a classifier intended to discriminate distant-metastatic papillary thyroid cancer patients. TCRdb re-called clones via MiXCR from the PCR reads. V and J calls and clone size were set by TCRdb, not the authors. The table has roughly 75,000 clones, around an eighth seen once. The table lists this clone with many counts. Antigen unknown. Not a single patient had been given any form of treatment at any point before undergoing thyroid surgery. V was cut by 6 bases and J by 2 bases, with 18 bases left in between. This CDR3 is 16 amino acids long. CDR1 is MNHNS and CDR2 is SASEGT in the germline V gene.

This rearrangement joins TRBV6-1 to TRBJ2-3; D is possibly TRBD1 or TRBD2 (5 bases each). This TCR derives from a female donor with papillary thyroid cancer or a benign thyroid nodule (not recorded which). Some clones in this sample may be carry-over from other donors' samples. Source material: tumor tissue. CDR3 protein: CASRSAGTWNTDTQYF. In nucleotides, the CDR3 is TGTGCCAGCAGGAGCGCCGGGACGTGGAACACAGATACGCAGTATTTT.